Listed below are T cell receptor beta chains from one sample, sequenced in a study of blood T cell repertoires in COVID-19. Produced via immunoSEQ multiplex PCR; TCRdb's table is partial and in-frame only. This table has around 170,000 clones, about 86% appearing once. Sequenced material: peripheral blood. These receptor sequences come from a man aged 50 or older with active or convalescent COVID-19. The CDR3 runs from the conserved cysteine through the conserved F or W. Each record gives: J gene, V gene, D gene, clone size, CDR3 DNA, CDR3 protein. A D gene is named only where the DNA matches it firmly. Size values are once, few and many counts, or a class for expanded clones, and some rows have none.

TRBJ2-7 TRBV7-9 . few TGTGCCAGCAGCTTCCGGAGATCCTACGAGCAGTACTTC CASSFRRSYEQYF
TRBJ2-2 TRBV19 TRBD2 . TGTGCCAGTAGACTAGCGGGGGGGCCCGGGGAGCTGTTTTTT CASRLAGGPGELFF
TRBJ2-2 TRBV9 TRBD1 few TGTGCCAGCAGCGGGGGACAGGCCTCGACCGGGGAGCTGTTTTTT CASSGGQASTGELFF
TRBJ2-1 TRBV7-6 . . TGTGCCAGCAGCTTAGCGAACAGCTTGAGCGGGTGGGGTGAGCAGTTCTTC CASSLANSLSGWGEQFF
TRBJ2-3 TRBV7-9 TRBD2 many TGTGCCAGCAGCTTAAGTAGGCTAGCGGAAGATACGCAGTATTTT CASSLSRLAEDTQYF
TRBJ1-2 TRBV12-5 TRBD1 few TGTGCTAGTGGTGTCTTCGCCGGGACAGCTAACTATGGCTACACCTTC CASGVFAGTANYGYTF
TRBJ2-7 TRBV12-5 TRBD2 . TGTGCTAGTGGTATCCCCGGGACTAGCGGGAAGGGCGAGCAGTACTTC CASGIPGTSGKGEQYF
TRBJ2-5 TRBV14 . . TGTGCCAGCAGCCAAGATTCCCGACAGATAAAAGAGACCCAGTACTTC CASSQDSRQIKETQYF
TRBJ2-1 TRBV7-3 . . TGTGCCAGCAGCCTCGTAGGGGATGAGCAGTTCTTC CASSLVGDEQFF
TRBJ2-6 TRBV25-1 . . TGTGCCAGCAGTGAAGAGGTTAACTCTGGGGCCAACGTCCTGACTTTC CASSEEVNSGANVLTF
TRBJ2-3 TRBV5-1 . . TGCGCCAGCAGCTTGGCTGGCAGGGCGGATACAGATACGCAGTATTTT CASSLAGRADTDTQYF
TRBJ1-1 TRBV5-1 . . TGCGCCAGCAGCCCAGGGGTATTCGACACTGAAGCTTTCTTT CASSPGVFDTEAFF
TRBJ2-2 TRBV27 . . TGTGCCAGCAGTTTTTCCAGGGTGATACCCGGGGAGCTGTTTTTT CASSFSRVIPGELFF
TRBJ1-5 TRBV5-6 . . TGTGCCAGCAGCTTTGGACAGAGCAATCAGCCCCAGCATTTT CASSFGQSNQPQHF
TRBJ1-1 TRBV6-5 . . TGTGCCAGCAGTTACCCGGACAGACCCCACCAAGCTTTCTTT CASSYPDRPHQAFF
TRBJ1-1 TRBV12-3/TRBV12-4 . . TGTGCCAGCAGCCTCCTGAGAGGGACTGAAGCTTTCTTT CASSLLRGTEAFF
TRBJ2-3 TRBV10-1 . . TGCGCCAGACGACCGACCGGGAGTACAGATACGCAGTATTTT CARRPTGSTDTQYF
TRBJ2-5 TRBV12-1 . . TGTGCCAGCAGCTTGTATAACAGGGGGCGGTGCGGGGAGACCCAGTACTTC CASSLYNRGRCGETQYF
TRBJ2-1 TRBV6-5 TRBD2 . TGTGCAACCGGGACTAGTGTATCCATTGAGCAGTTCTTC CATGTSVSIEQFF
TRBJ1-5 TRBV4-2 . . TGTGCCAGCAGCCAAGATGGGGCGAGGCAGCCCCAGCATTTT CASSQDGARQPQHF
TRBJ1-4 TRBV4-2 . . TGTGCCAGCAGCCAAGGGTCCCAACCCCGGGGAAGGGATGAAAAACTGTTTTTT CASSQGSQPRGRDEKLFF
TRBJ1-2 TRBV6-5 TRBD1 . TGTGCCAGCGCGGACAGGGGCTATGGCTACACCTTC CASADRGYGYTF
TRBJ2-1 TRBV24-1 . . TGTGCCACCAGTGATTTAAATCTTGGCGCGGCAAGCAATGAGCAGTTCTTC CATSDLNLGAASNEQFF
TRBJ1-2 TRBV12-3/TRBV12-4 TRBD1 . TGTGCCAGCAGTTCGACAGGGCAATATGGCTACACCTTC CASSSTGQYGYTF
TRBJ1-6 TRBV4-2 . . TGTGCCAGCAGCCCACCAACCCAGGGAGGGAATTCACCCCTCCACTTT CASSPPTQGGNSPLHF
TRBJ1-1 TRBV7-3 TRBD1 . TGTGCCAGCAGCCTAGGGACAGGGGAATCTTTCTTT CASSLGTGESFF
TRBJ2-3 TRBV9 . . TGTGCCAGCAGCGTAGATGGCCATAGCACAGATACGCAGTATTTT CASSVDGHSTDTQYF
TRBJ2-2 TRBV2 TRBD2 . TGTGCCAGCAGCCTTGCGGGGGTAAACACCGGGGAGCTGTTTTTT CASSLAGVNTGELFF
TRBJ1-1 TRBV11-2 TRBD1 . TGTGCCAGCAGCTTAGGACAGGGATTATCTACTGAAGCTTTCTTT CASSLGQGLSTEAFF
TRBJ1-1 TRBV3-1/TRBV3-2 . . TGTGCCAGCAGCACCAGGGCTGCCGAAGCTTTCTTT CASSTRAAEAFF
TRBJ1-2 TRBV6-4 . . TGTGCCAGCAGCAACGGCTATGGCTACACCTTC CASSNGYGYTF
TRBJ2-6 TRBV15 . . TGTGCCACCAGCAGAGCCCCATCTGGGGCCAACGTCCTGACTTTC CATSRAPSGANVLTF
TRBJ1-5 TRBV19 TRBD1 . TGTGCCAGTACCATGGGGGGGACAGGGGGCTATAGCAATCAGCCCCAGCATTTT CASTMGGTGGYSNQPQHF
TRBJ2-1 TRBV3-1/TRBV3-2 TRBD2 . TGTGCCAGCAGCCCTCTAGCGGGGTTCAATGAGCAGTTCTTC CASSPLAGFNEQFF
TRBJ1-1 TRBV28 . . TGTGCCAGCCGACAGGAGCCCATGAACACTGAAGCTTTCTTT CASRQEPMNTEAFF
TRBJ2-5 TRBV9 TRBD2 once TGTGCCAGCAGCGTACTAGCGGGGGGTAAGGAGACCCAGTACTTC CASSVLAGGKETQYF
TRBJ1-2 TRBV6-5 . . TGTGCCAGCAGTTACTCGGGCGGCGGGGGCTACACCTTC CASSYSGGGGYTF
TRBJ2-5 TRBV5-1 TRBD2 . TGCGCCAGCAGCTTGGGTGGGACTAAAGAGACCCAGTACTTC CASSLGGTKETQYF
TRBJ1-1 TRBV4-1 . . TGCGCCAGCAGCCAAGAGGGGACAAAGAACACTGAAGCTTTCTTT CASSQEGTKNTEAFF
TRBJ2-7 TRBV6-5 TRBD2 once TGTGCCAGCACATCCGGGACTAGCGACTCCTACGAGCAGTACTTC CASTSGTSDSYEQYF
TRBJ1-1 TRBV3-1/TRBV3-2 . few TGTGCCAGCAGCCTCTATAATGTCCTCATGAACACTGAAGCTTTCTTT CASSLYNVLMNTEAFF
TRBJ1-2 TRBV28 TRBD1 . TGTGCCAGCAGTAGGGGACAGAACTATGGCTACACCTTC CASSRGQNYGYTF
TRBJ2-7 TRBV4-1 TRBD2 . TGCGCCAGCAGCCAAGGTTGGGGACTAGCGGGGGCATACGAGCAGTACTTC CASSQGWGLAGAYEQYF
TRBJ1-1 TRBV11-3 . . TGTGCCAGCAGCTTTGGGCGAACTGAAGCTTTCTTT CASSFGRTEAFF
TRBJ1-6 TRBV5-1 . . TGCGCCAGCACCCCAGGCGCTCAAACCAATTCACCCCTCCACTTT CASTPGAQTNSPLHF